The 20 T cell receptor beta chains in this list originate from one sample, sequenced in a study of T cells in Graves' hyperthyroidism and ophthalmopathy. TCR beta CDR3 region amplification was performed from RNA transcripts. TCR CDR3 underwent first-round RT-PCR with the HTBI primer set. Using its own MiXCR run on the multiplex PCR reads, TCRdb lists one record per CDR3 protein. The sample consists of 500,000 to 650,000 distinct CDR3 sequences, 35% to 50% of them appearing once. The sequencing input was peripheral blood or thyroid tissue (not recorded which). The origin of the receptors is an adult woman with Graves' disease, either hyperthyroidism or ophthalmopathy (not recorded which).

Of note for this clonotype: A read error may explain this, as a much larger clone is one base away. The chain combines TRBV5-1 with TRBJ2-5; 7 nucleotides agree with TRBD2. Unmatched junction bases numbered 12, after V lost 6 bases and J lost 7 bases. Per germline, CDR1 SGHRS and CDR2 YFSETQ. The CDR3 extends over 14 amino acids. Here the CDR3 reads CASTHGRAGGTQYF. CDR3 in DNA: TGCGCCAGCACCCATGGGAGGGCCGGGGGGACCCAGTACTTC.

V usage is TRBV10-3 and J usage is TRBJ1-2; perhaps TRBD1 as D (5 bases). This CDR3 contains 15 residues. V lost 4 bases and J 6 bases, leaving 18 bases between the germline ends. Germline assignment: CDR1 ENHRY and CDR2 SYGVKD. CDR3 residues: CAISVDTSGDDGYTF. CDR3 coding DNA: TGTGCCATCAGTGTAGACACTTCCGGGGACGATGGCTACACCTTC.

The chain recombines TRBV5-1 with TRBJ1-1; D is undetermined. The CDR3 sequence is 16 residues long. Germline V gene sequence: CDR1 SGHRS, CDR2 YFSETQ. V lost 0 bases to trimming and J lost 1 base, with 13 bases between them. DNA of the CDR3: TGCGCCAGCAGCTTGGCGACGGAGGTAGAGAACACTGAAGCTTTCTTT. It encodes CASSLATEVENTEAFF.

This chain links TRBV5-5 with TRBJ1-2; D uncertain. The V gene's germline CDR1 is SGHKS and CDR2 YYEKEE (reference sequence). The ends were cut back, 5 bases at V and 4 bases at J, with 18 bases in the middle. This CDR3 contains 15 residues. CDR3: CASRGSEEQSYGYTF. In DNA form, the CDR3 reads TGTGCCAGCAGAGGCTCGGAAGAGCAATCCTATGGCTACACCTTC.

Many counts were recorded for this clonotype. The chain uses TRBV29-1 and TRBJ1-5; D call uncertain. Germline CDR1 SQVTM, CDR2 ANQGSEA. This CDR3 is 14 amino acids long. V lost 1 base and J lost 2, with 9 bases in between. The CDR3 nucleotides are TGCAGCGTTGAAGGGGGAGTGGGCAATCAGCCCCAGCATTTT. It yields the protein CSVEGGVGNQPQHF.

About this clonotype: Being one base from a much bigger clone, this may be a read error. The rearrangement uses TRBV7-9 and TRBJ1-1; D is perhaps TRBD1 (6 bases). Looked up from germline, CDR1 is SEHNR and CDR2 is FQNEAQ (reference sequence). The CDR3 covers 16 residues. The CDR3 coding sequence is TGTGCCAGCAGCCCAGTAACCAGGGGAGGTGGCACTGGAGCTTTCTTT. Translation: CASSPVTRGGGTGAFF.

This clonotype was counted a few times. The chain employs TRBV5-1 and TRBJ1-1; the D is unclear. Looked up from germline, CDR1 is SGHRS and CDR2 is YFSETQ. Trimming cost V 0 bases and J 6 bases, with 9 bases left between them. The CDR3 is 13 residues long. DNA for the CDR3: TGCGCCAGCAGCTTGGACCGAAGGCCTGAAGCTTTCTTT. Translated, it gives CASSLDRRPEAFF.

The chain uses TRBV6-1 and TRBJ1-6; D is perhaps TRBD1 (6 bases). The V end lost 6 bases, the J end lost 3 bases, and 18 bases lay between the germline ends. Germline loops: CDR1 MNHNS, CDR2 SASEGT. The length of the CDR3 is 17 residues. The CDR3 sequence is CASSNFGTPYYNSPLHF. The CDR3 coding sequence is TGTGCCAGCAGCAATTTTGGGACACCGTACTATAATTCACCCCTCCACTTT.

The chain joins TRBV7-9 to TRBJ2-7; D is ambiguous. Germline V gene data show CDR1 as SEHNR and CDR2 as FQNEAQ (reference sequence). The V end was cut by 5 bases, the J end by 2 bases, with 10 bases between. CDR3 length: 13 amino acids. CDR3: CASSLPRAYEQYF. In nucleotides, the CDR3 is TGTGCCAGCAGCCTCCCGCGCGCCTACGAGCAGTACTTC.

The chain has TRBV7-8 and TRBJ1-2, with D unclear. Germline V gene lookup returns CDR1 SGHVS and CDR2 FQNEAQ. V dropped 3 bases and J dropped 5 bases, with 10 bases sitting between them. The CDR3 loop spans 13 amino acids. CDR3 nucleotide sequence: TGTGCCAGCAGCTTGAGGCCCGCATATGGCTACACCTTC. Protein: CASSLRPAYGYTF.

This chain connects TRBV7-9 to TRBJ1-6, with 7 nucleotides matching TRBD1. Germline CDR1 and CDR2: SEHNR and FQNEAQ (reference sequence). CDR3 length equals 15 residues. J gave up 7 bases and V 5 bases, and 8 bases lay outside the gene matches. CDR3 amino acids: CASSPGGQRNSPLHF. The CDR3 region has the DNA TGTGCCAGCAGCCCCGGGGGACAGAGAAATTCACCCCTCCACTTT.

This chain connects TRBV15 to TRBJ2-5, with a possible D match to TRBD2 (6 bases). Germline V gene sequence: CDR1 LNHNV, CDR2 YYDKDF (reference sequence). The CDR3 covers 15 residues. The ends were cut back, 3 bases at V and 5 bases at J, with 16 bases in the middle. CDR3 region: CATSSASLGGETQYF. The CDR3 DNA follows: TGTGCCACCAGCAGTGCTAGTCTTGGGGGGGAGACCCAGTACTTC.

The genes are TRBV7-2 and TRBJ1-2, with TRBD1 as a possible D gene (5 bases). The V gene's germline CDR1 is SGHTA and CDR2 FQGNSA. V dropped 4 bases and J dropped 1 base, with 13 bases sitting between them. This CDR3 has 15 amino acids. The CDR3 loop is CASSWGSVDNYGYTF. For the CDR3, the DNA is TGTGCCAGCAGCTGGGGGTCGGTTGATAACTATGGCTACACCTTC.

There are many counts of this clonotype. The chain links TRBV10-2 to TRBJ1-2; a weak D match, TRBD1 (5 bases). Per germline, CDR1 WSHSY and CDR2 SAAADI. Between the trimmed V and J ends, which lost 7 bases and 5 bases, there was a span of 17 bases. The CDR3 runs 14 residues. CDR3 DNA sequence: TGCGCCAGCACTCAGACGAGGGGATCTTATGGCTACACCTTC. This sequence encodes CASTQTRGSYGYTF.

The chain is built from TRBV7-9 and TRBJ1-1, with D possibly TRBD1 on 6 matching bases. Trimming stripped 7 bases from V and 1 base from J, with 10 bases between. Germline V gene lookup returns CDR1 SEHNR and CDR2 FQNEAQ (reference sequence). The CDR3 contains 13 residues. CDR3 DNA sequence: TGTGCCAGCAAACTACAGGGGAACACTGAAGCTTTCTTT. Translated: CASKLQGNTEAFF.

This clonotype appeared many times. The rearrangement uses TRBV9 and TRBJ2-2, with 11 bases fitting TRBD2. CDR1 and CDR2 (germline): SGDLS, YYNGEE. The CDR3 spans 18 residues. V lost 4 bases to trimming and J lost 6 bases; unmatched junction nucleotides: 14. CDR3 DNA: TGTGCCAGCAGCTCCTCTTTCTTACTAGCGGGAGACTCCGGGGAGCTGTTTTTT. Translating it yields CASSSSFLLAGDSGELFF.

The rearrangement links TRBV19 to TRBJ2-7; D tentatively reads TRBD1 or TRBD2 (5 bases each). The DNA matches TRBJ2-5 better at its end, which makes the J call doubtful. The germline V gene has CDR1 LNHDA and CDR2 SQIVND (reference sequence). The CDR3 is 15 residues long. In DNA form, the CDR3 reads TGTGCCAGTAGTATTGGGGCCGTTCGGGGAGAGACCCAGTACTTC. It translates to CASSIGAVRGETQYF.

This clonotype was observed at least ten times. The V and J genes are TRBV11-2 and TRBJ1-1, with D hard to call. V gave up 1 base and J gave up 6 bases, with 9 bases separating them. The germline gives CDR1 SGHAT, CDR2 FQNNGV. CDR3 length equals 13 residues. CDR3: CASSLADGPEAFF. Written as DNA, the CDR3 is TGTGCCAGCAGCTTAGCGGACGGGCCTGAAGCTTTCTTT.

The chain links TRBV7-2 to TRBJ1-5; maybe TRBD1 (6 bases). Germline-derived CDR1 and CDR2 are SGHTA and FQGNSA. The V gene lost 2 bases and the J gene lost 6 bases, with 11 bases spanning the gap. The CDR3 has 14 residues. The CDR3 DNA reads TGTGCCAGCAGCTTATGGGGGGGGCCTCAGCCCCAGCATTTT. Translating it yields CASSLWGGPQPQHF.

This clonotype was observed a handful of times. The CDR3 here is CASTATRLEGETQYF. CDR3 sequence (DNA): TGTGCCAGCACCGCCACTCGTCTCGAGGGAGAGACCCAGTACTTC. The chain links TRBV13 to TRBJ2-5, with D possibly matching TRBD2 (5 bases). The CDR3 loop spans 15 amino acids. V lost 7 bases, J lost 4 bases, and 19 bases lay in between. The germline V gene has CDR1 PRHDT and CDR2 FYEKMQ (reference sequence).